The clone carrying this T cell receptor beta chain was observed at least ten times. V dropped 4 bases and J dropped 4; count of bases not matched to a gene: 7. The CDR3 sequence is 15 residues long. In germline, CDR1 is SGHRS, CDR2 YFSETQ. This sample is part of a study of Graves' ophthalmopathy and Graves' hyperthyroidism. As the template, RNA transcripts were used to amplify TCR beta CDR3 regions. HTBI primers primed a first-round RT-PCR, and a second-round multiplex PCR followed. In TCRdb, the multiplex PCR reads were re-called with MiXCR into one record per CDR3 protein. Of about 620,000 distinct CDR3 sequences listed, around a fifth are singletons. Hyperthyroidism showing no ophthalmopathy within 18 months of follow-up was stable.

Source material: peripheral blood. The chain recombines TRBV5-1 with TRBJ1-1; 10 positions match TRBD1. This sequence originates from a woman younger than 30 with stable Graves' hyperthyroidism. Some clones in this sample may be carry-over from other donors' samples. CDR3 protein: CASSPRTGGATEAFF. The CDR3 DNA sequence: TGCGCCAGCAGCCCTCGGACAGGGGGGGCCACTGAAGCTTTCTTT.